The next 12 T cell receptor beta chains were all read from a single sample in a study of cytomegalovirus exposure and HLA in healthy donors. The study ran its PCR with 60 Vbeta and 13 Jbeta primers. Libraries were prepared by immunoSEQ multiplex PCR; TCRdb keeps only in-frame clonotypes and omits some of them. The table lists roughly 100,000 clones, about 9.5% of them singletons. Sequenced input: PBMCs. The receptors were sampled from a man in his forties in good health and CMV-seropositive.

This CDR3 is CASSRTSGPTDTQYF. CDR3 in DNA: TGTGCCAGCAGCCGCACTAGCGGGCCTACAGATACGCAGTATTTT. The rearrangement links TRBV6-5 to TRBJ2-3; 9 bases align to TRBD2. The J segment lost 3 bases and the V segment lost 6 bases, leaving 7 bases of the junction unmatched. The CDR3 has 15 residues. From germline, CDR1 is MNHEY and CDR2 SVGAGI.

There are a few counts of this clone. V and J are TRBV6-5 and TRBJ1-1; D may be TRBD1 (6 bases). CDR1 is MNHEY, CDR2 SVGAGI, per germline. Trimming removed 4 bases from V and 1 base from J, with 13 bases in between. The CDR3 sequence is 15 residues long. The CDR3: CASSLTGSGNTEAFF. The CDR3, as DNA: TGTGCCAGCAGTTTAACAGGGAGTGGGAACACTGAAGCTTTCTTT.

CDR3 loop: CASRYSYEQYF. The CDR3 DNA reads as TGTGCCAGCCGTTACAGCTACGAGCAGTACTTC. The V and J genes are TRBV6-1 and TRBJ2-7; D remains ambiguous. The germline V gene encodes CDR1 MNHNS and CDR2 SASEGT. This CDR3 is built from 11 residues. The germline V and J ends were trimmed by 8 bases and 3 bases, with 8 bases remaining between them.

This clone showed up just a few times. The genes are TRBV4-2 and TRBJ2-2; a possible D gene is TRBD1 (5 bases). CDR3 length equals 15 residues. Germline CDR1 is LGHNA and CDR2 is YNFKEQ. Trimming took off 1 base at V and 10 bases at J, with 16 bases between the two ends. The CDR3 sequence is CASSQVVGPAEELFF. CDR3 nucleotide sequence: TGTGCCAGCAGCCAAGTAGTGGGGCCTGCGGAGGAGCTGTTTTTT.

The sample holds a few counts of this clone. The rearrangement joins TRBV10-2 to TRBJ1-1; tentatively, D is TRBD1 (5 bases). Germline values: CDR1 WSHSY, CDR2 SAAADI. The CDR3 contains 11 residues. V lost 8 bases and J 6 bases, leaving 10 bases between the germline ends. The CDR3 DNA follows: TGCGCCAGCCGGCAGACAGCTGAAGCTTTCTTT. Translated, it gives CASRQTAEAFF.

This clone was seen more than once but under ten times. This chain joins TRBV9 and TRBJ2-7; TRBD2 matches at 9 bases. The CDR3 runs to 15 residues. The germline CDR1 and CDR2 sequences are SGDLS and YYNGEE. V dropped 0 bases and J dropped 7; count of bases not matched to a gene: 8. The CDR3 DNA sequence: TGTGCCAGCAGCGTAGCGGGCGGGAGGGCGGAAGAGCAGTACTTC. It translates to CASSVAGGRAEEQYF.

In this sample, this clone turned up a few times. The rearrangement joins TRBV7-2 to TRBJ1-2; 7 nucleotides align to TRBD1. The V and J ends lost 5 bases and 3 bases, in that order; junction bases with no gene match: 9. The V gene's germline CDR1 is SGHTA and CDR2 FQGNSA. CDR3 length equals 15 residues. The CDR3 region is CASSPRQGGYYGYTF. CDR3 coding DNA: TGTGCCAGCAGCCCCCGACAGGGAGGTTACTATGGCTACACCTTC. The full variable domain, in which reference TRBV7-2 and TRBJ1-2 provide the parts outside the CDR3, is GAGVSQSPSNKVTEKGKDVELRCDPISGHTALYWYRQSLGQGLEFLIYFQGNSAPDKSGLPSDRFSAERTGGSVSTLTIQRTQQEDSAVYLCASSPRQGGYYGYTFGSGTRLTVV.

This clone was observed a few times. The rearrangement joins TRBV13 to TRBJ2-7; TRBD2 matches at 7 bases. Germline V lookup: CDR1 PRHDT, CDR2 FYEKMQ (reference sequence). There are 15 residues in the CDR3. J was trimmed by 2 bases and V by 5 bases; bases with no gene match: 9. The CDR3 sequence: CASSPGRDAPYEQYF. CDR3 nucleotides: TGTGCCAGCAGCCCTGGGAGGGACGCGCCCTACGAGCAGTACTTC.

This clone was detected only a few times. The J gene is TRBJ1-2, the V gene TRBV5-1; D gene ambiguous. The V end lost 4 bases, the J end lost 7 bases, and 8 bases lay between the germline ends. The CDR3 totals 11 residues. The V gene's germline CDR1 is SGHRS and CDR2 YFSETQ. CDR3 in amino acids: CASSPGFGYTF. CDR3 nucleotide sequence: TGCGCCAGCAGCCCCGGGTTTGGCTACACCTTC.

The V call is TRBV7-9, the J call TRBJ2-1; D perhaps matches TRBD2 (5 bases). The CDR3 loop spans 17 amino acids. Trimming pared 0 bases from V and 7 bases from J, leaving 19 bases between. Per the germline V gene, CDR1 is SEHNR and CDR2 is FQNEAQ (reference sequence). The CDR3 is CASSLARILRTGNEQFF. The CDR3 DNA is TGTGCCAGCAGCTTAGCTCGAATCCTACGGACGGGGAATGAGCAGTTCTTC. Based on the CDR3 plus reference TRBV7-9 and TRBJ2-1, the full variable domain is DTGVSQNPRHKITKRGQNVTFRCDPISEHNRLYWYRQTLGQGPEFLTYFQNEAQLEKSRLLSDRFSAERPKGSFSTLEIQRTEQGDSAMYLCASSLARILRTGNEQFFGPGTRLTVL.

The chain carries TRBV7-9 and TRBJ2-5; TRBD1 matches at 7 bases. CDR3 length: 16 amino acids. The germline gives CDR1 SEHNR, CDR2 FQNEAQ (reference sequence). The trim removed 5 bases at V and 4 bases at J, leaving 13 bases unmatched. The CDR3 DNA follows: TGTGCCAGCAGCCCGAATTTTCTGCAGGGGGTAGAGACCCAGTACTTC. Its translation is CASSPNFLQGVETQYF.

The chain recombines TRBV19 with TRBJ2-5, with 7 bases aligning to TRBD2. The CDR3 totals 13 residues. V was clipped by 7 bases and J by 3 bases; unmatched bases: 5. Germline loops: CDR1 LNHDA, CDR2 SQIVND (reference sequence). CDR3 loop: CASKNSGEETQYF. In DNA form, the CDR3 reads TGTGCCAGTAAAAACAGCGGGGAAGAGACCCAGTACTTC.